The subject of this entry is one TCR beta chain. The antigen is undetermined. These data originate in a study of blood T cells in healthy people across ages. Broader study findings: Naive CD4+ cell counts and diversity both ran higher in long-lived than in aged donors. Getting older went along with TCR beta diversity per million T cells dropping roughly linearly.

Through a sample-barcoded 5' primer and a J-beta primer mix, a second PCR was run for about 6 to 11 cycles. TCRdb analysed the 5' RACE reads with MiXCR anew, one entry per CDR3 protein. The table records roughly 1.5 million distinct CDR3 sequences, under 55% of them present only once. Germline V gene lookup returns CDR1 SGHVS and CDR2 FQNEAQ. CDR3 length: 15 residues. Trimming cost V 1 base and J 11 bases; bases outside gene matches: 13. The sample was blood. The chain joins TRBV7-8 to TRBJ2-5; 7 bases align to TRBD1. The receptor was isolated from a woman between 18 and 29 years old in good health. The CDR3 region is CASSLVGTEFYVQYF. In nucleotides, the CDR3 is TGTGCCAGCAGCTTAGTTGGGACAGAGTTCTACGTGCAGTACTTC.